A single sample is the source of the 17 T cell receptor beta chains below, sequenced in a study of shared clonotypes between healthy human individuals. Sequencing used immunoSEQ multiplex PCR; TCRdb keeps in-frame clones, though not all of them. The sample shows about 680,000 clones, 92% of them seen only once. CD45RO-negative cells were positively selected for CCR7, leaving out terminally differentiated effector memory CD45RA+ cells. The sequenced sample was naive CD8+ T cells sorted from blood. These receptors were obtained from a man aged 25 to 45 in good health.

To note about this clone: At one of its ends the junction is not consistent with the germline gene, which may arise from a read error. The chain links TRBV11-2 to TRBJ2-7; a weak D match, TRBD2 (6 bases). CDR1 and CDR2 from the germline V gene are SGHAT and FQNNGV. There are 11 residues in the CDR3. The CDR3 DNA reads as TGTGCCAGCAGCTTATCGGGACTTAAGGGCTTC. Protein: CASSLSGLKGF.

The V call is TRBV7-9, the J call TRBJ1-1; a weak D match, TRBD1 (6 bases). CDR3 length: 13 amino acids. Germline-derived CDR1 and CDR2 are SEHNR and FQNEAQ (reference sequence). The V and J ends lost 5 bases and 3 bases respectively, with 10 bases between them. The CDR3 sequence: CASSAEGDTEAFF. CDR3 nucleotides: TGTGCCAGCAGCGCCGAGGGGGACACTGAAGCTTTCTTT.

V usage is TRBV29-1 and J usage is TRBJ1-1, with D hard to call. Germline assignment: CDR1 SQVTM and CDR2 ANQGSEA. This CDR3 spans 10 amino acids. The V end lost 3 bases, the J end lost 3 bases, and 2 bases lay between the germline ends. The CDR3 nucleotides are TGCAGCGTTGATGACACTGAAGCTTTCTTT. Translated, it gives CSVDDTEAFF.

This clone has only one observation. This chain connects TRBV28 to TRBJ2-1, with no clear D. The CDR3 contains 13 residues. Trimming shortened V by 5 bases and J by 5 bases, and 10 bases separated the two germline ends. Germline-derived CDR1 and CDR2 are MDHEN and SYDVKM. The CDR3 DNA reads TGTGCCAGCAGTGGAAGGTACCACAATGAGCAGTTCTTC. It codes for CASSGRYHNEQFF.

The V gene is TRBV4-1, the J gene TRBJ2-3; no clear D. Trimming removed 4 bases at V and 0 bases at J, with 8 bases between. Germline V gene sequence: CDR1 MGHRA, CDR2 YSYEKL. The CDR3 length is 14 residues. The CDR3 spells CASSPRASTDTQYF. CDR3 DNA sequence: TGCGCCAGCAGCCCACGTGCCAGCACAGATACGCAGTATTTT.

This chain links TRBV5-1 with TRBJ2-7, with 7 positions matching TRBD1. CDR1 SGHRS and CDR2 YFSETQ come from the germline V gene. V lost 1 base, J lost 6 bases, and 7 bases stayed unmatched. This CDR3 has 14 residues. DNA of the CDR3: TGCGCCAGCAGCTTGAAACAGACAGGGCGCGAGCAGTACTTC. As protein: CASSLKQTGREQYF.

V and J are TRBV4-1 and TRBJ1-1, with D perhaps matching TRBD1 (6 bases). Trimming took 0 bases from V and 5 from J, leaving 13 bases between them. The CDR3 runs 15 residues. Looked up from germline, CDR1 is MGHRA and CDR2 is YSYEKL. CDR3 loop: CASSQESGARTEAFF. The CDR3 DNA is TGCGCCAGCAGCCAAGAATCAGGGGCTAGAACTGAAGCTTTCTTT.

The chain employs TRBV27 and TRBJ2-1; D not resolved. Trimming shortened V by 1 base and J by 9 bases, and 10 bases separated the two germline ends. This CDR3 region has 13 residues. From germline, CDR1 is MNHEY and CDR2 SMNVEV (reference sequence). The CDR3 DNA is TGTGCCAGCAGTTTATATCGTGTAGGTGAGCAGTTCTTC. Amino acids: CASSLYRVGEQFF.

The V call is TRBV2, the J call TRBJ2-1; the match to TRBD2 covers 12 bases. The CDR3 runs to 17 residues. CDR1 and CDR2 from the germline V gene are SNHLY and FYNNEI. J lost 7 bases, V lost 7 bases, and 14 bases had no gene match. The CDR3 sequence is CASIEPRLAGEENEQFF. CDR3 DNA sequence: TGTGCCAGCATCGAACCTCGACTAGCGGGAGAGGAGAATGAGCAGTTCTTC.

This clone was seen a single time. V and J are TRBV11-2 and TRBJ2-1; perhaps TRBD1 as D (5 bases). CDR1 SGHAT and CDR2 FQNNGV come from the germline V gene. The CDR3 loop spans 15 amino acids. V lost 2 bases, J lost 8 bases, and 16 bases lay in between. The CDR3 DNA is TGTGCCAGCAGCTTACAGCTGGGGCCCCTCGATGAGCAGTTCTTC. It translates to CASSLQLGPLDEQFF.

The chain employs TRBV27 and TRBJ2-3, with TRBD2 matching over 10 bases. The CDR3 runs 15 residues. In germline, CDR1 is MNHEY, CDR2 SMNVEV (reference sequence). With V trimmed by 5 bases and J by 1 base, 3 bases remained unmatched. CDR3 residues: CASSIGTSGTDTQYF. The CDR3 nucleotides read TGTGCCAGCAGTATAGGGACTAGCGGCACAGATACGCAGTATTTT.

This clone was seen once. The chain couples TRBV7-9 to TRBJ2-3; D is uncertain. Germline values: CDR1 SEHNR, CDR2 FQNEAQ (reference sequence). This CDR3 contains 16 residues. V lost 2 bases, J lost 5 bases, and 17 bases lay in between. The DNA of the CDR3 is TGTGCCAGCAGCTTAAAAGCCCTCCCCAAGAGAGATACGCAGTATTTT. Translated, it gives CASSLKALPKRDTQYF.

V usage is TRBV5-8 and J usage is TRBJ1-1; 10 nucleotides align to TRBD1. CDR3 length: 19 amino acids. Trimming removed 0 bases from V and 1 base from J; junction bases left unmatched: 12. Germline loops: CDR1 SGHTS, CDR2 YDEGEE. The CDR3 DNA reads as TGTGCCAGCAGCTTGGGGCCGGGACAGGGGTGGATGAAGAACACTGAAGCTTTCTTT. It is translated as CASSLGPGQGWMKNTEAFF.

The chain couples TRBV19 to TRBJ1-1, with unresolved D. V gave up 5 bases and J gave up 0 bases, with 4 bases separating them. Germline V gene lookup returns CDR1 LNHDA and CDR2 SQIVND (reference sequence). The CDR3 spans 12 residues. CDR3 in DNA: TGTGCCAGTAGTTTAGTGAACACTGAAGCTTTCTTT. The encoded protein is CASSLVNTEAFF. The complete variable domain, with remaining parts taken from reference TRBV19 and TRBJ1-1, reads DGGITQSPKYLFRKEGQNVTLSCEQNLNHDAMYWYRQDPGQGLRLIYYSQIVNDFQKGDIAEGYSVSREKKESFPLTVTSAQKNPTAFYLCASSLVNTEAFFGQGTRLTVV.

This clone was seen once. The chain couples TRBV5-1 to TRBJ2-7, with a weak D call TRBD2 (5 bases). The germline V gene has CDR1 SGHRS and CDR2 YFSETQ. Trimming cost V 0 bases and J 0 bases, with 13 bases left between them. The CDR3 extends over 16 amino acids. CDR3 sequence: CASSLADGLPSYEQYF. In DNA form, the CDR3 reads TGCGCCAGCAGCTTGGCAGACGGACTTCCCTCCTACGAGCAGTACTTC. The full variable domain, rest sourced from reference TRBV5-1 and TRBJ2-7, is KAGVTQTPRYLIKTRGQQVTLSCSPISGHRSVSWYQQTPGQGLQFLFEYFSETQRNKGNFPGRFSGRQFSNSRSEMNVSTLELGDSALYLCASSLADGLPSYEQYFGPGTRLTVT.

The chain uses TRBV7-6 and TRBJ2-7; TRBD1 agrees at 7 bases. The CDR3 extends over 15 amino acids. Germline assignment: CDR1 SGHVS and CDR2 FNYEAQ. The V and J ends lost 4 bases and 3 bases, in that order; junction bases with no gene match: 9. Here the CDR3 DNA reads TGTGCCAGCAGCTCACGGGGACAGAGCTTCTACGAGCAGTACTTC. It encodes CASSSRGQSFYEQYF.

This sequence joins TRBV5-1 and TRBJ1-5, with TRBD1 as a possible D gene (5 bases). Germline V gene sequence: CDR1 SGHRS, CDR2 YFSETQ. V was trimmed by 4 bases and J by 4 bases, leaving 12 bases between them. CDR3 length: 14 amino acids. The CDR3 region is CASSRGDGNQPQHF. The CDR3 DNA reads TGCGCCAGCAGCCGGGGGGACGGTAATCAGCCCCAGCATTTT.